This is a list of T cell receptor beta chains from one sample in a study of graft-versus-host responses after intestinal transplantation. TCRdb's table, derived via immunoSEQ multiplex PCR, lists solely in-frame clones and lacks some. The sample yields about 15,000 clones, about 90% seen once. The sample here was bone marrow, taken nearly 130 days after intestinal transplantation. These receptors originate from a human patient who received an intestinal transplant, so some T cells may come from the graft donor. The CDR3 runs from the conserved cysteine through the conserved F or W. The D gene is left open where the match is weak. Expanded clones are given a class, and other clones once, few, many or no size at all.

>NA|TRBJ2-1|TRBV4-3|15|NA
TGCGCCAGCAGCCGGATCCGGGGGTCCTACAATGAGCAGTTCTTC
CASSRIRGSYNEQFF
>TRBD1|TRBJ1-6|TRBV30|15|few
TGTGCCTGGAGTGTAAAGGGACAGTATAATTCACCCCTCCACTTT
CAWSVKGQYNSPLHF
>NA|TRBJ2-7|TRBV27|14|few
TGTGCCAGCAGTTTATTGGAGGGATCCTACGAGCAGTACTTC
CASSLLEGSYEQYF
>NA|TRBJ2-2|TRBV19|16|once
TGTGCCAGTAGTATAGGTTGGGACGGCTACACCGGGGAGCTGTTTTTT
CASSIGWDGYTGELFF
>NA|TRBJ2-1|TRBV7-6|16|NA
TGTGCCAGCAGCCACGGGGGTTCAAGCTCCTACAATGAGCAGTTCTTC
CASSHGGSSSYNEQFF
>TRBD2|TRBJ2-2|TRBV29-1|13|NA
TGCAGCGTATTGGGGGGGTACACCGGGGAGCTGTTTTTT
CSVLGGYTGELFF
>NA|TRBJ2-5|TRBV15|16|NA
TGTGCCACCAGCAGAGACAGAGGAGGGATCCAAGAGACCCAGTACTTC
CATSRDRGGIQETQYF
>TRBD1|TRBJ1-2|TRBV11-2|14|NA
TGTGCCAGCAGCACATCCGGGACAGAGCGTGGCTACACCTTC
CASSTSGTERGYTF
>NA|TRBJ1-1|TRBV6-5|13|NA
TGTGCCAGCAGTTACTCCCGGGGATTTGAAGCTTTCTTT
CASSYSRGFEAFF
>NA|TRBJ2-1|TRBV7-8|17|NA
TGTGCCAGCAGCTTAACGAGGGCACACCAACAATACAATGAGCAGTTCTTC
CASSLTRAHQQYNEQFF
>NA|TRBJ1-5|TRBV2|15|once
TGTGCCAGCAGTCTGTTCATCCATAGCAATCAGCCCCAGCATTTT
CASSLFIHSNQPQHF
>NA|TRBJ2-3|TRBV19|15|NA
TGTGCCAGTAGTATAACATCTAGATTCACAGATACGCAGTATTTT
CASSITSRFTDTQYF
>TRBD1|TRBJ2-1|TRBV5-6|19|NA
TGTGCCAGCAGCTCAATCGAAACAGGGGCCCACCGAATCCACAATGAGCAGTTCTTC
CASSSIETGAHRIHNEQFF
>NA|TRBJ2-1|TRBV7-2|15|few
TGTGCCAGCAGCCTCCAAGCAGGAGAATACAATGAGCAGTTCTTC
CASSLQAGEYNEQFF
>NA|TRBJ2-1|TRBV9|11|NA
TGTGCCAGCAGCGTAGGAAGGGAGCAGTTCTTC
CASSVGREQFF
>NA|TRBJ1-4|TRBV18|17|NA
TGTGCCAGCTCACCTTCCTCGAGTTTTTCAACTAATGAAAAACTGTTTTTT
CASSPSSSFSTNEKLFF
>NA|TRBJ2-7|TRBV7-9|13|NA
TGTGCCAGCAGCGAAGGGGCCTCCTACGAGCAGTACTTC
CASSEGASYEQYF
>NA|TRBJ1-2|TRBV6-5|11|NA
TGTGCCAGCAGTGAACTTTATGGCTACACCTTC
CASSELYGYTF
>NA|TRBJ2-2|TRBV2|15|NA
TGTGCCAGCAGTCCTGGACCTAGCAACACCGGGGAGCTGTTTTTT
CASSPGPSNTGELFF
>NA|TRBJ2-5|TRBV6-5|14|NA
TGTGCCAGCAGCTCCGGACCGTTACAAGAGACCCAGTACTTC
CASSSGPLQETQYF
>NA|TRBJ2-4|TRBV5-1|14|few
TGCGCCAGCAGCGTGGGACTAGCCAAAAACATTCAGTACTTC
CASSVGLAKNIQYF
>TRBD1|TRBJ1-5|TRBV28|15|NA
TGTGCCAGCAGTTTGCAAGACAGGGACAGTCAGCCCCAGCATTTT
CASSLQDRDSQPQHF
>NA|TRBJ2-7|TRBV19|14|NA
TGTGCCAGTAGTATGGGCGGGTTGTCGTACGAGCAGTACTTC
CASSMGGLSYEQYF
>TRBD1|TRBJ2-1|TRBV6-1|14|NA
TGTGCCAGCAGTGGGGACAGGGTACCTAATGAGCAGTTCTTC
CASSGDRVPNEQFF
>TRBD1|TRBJ2-7|TRBV6-6|15|NA
TGTGCCAGCAGTTACTACGGGACAGGGGACTACGAGCAGTACTTC
CASSYYGTGDYEQYF
>NA|TRBJ1-5|TRBV7-9|14|NA
TGTGCCAGCAGCTTAGGGGTTGGCAATCAGCCCCAGCATTTT
CASSLGVGNQPQHF
>NA|TRBJ1-4|TRBV5-4|14|NA
TGTGCCAGCAGTTCTCAGGGACCTAATGAAAAACTGTTTTTT
CASSSQGPNEKLFF
>TRBD1|TRBJ2-7|TRBV5-1|14|NA
TGCGCCAGCAGACCCGGGACAGGGCCCCACGAGCAGTACTTC
CASRPGTGPHEQYF
>TRBD1|TRBJ1-1|TRBV5-5|13|NA
TGTGCCAGCAGCTTGAGGGGGCACACTGAAGCTTTCTTT
CASSLRGHTEAFF
>NA|TRBJ2-7|TRBV5-1|15|NA
TGCGCCAGCAGCTTGGAAGGGACCACCTCCTACGAGCAGTACTTC
CASSLEGTTSYEQYF
>NA|TRBJ1-6|TRBV9|14|NA
TGTGCCAGCAGCGTAGGCCAGGGTAGTTCACCCCTCCACTTT
CASSVGQGSSPLHF
>NA|TRBJ2-2|TRBV28|18|NA
TGTGCCAGCAGTCCCCCGGAGGGGGGGATTCCGCTCACCGGGGAGCTGTTTTTT
CASSPPEGGIPLTGELFF
>NA|TRBJ1-6|TRBV30|13|NA
TGTGCCTGGAGTTCCGGCCGTAATTCACCCCTCCACTTT
CAWSSGRNSPLHF
>TRBD1|TRBJ1-1|TRBV19|15|once
TGTGCCAGTAGTATCTCAGGGGGGACTAACACTGAAGCTTTCTTT
CASSISGGTNTEAFF
>TRBD2|TRBJ2-2|TRBV5-1|16|NA
TGCGCCAGCAGCTTGGTTATAGCGGGAGGTTCCGGGGAGCTGTTTTTT
CASSLVIAGGSGELFF
>NA|TRBJ2-2|TRBV10-3|13|NA
TGTGCCTCCCACTTTGCGGGGAACGGGGAGCTGTTTTTT
CASHFAGNGELFF
>TRBD2|TRBJ2-5|TRBV5-1|18|NA
TGCGCCAGCAGCATCGGACTAGCGGGAGGGCCCTTCCAAGAGACCCAGTACTTC
CASSIGLAGGPFQETQYF
>NA|TRBJ1-4|TRBV11-2|12|NA
TGTGCCAGCAGCTTATTAGGTGAAAAACTGTTTTTT
CASSLLGEKLFF
>NA|TRBJ2-1|TRBV27|12|NA
TGTGCCACCACCTATAATTACAATGAGCAGTTCTTC
CATTYNYNEQFF
>NA|TRBJ2-7|TRBV6-1|15|few
TGTGCCAGCAGTGAACGTGGCAGGGGGGACTACGAGCAGTACTTC
CASSERGRGDYEQYF
>TRBD1|TRBJ2-7|TRBV5-6|13|NA
TGTGCCAGCAGCTTTACAGGGGTCTACGAGCAGTACTTC
CASSFTGVYEQYF
>NA|TRBJ2-1|TRBV6-4|13|NA
TGTGCCAGCAGTCAGGACTCGCAGAATGAGCAGTTCTTC
CASSQDSQNEQFF
>TRBD2|TRBJ2-1|TRBV5-6|15|NA
TGTGCCAGCAGCTCTGGACTAGCGGTAGACAATGAGCAGTTCTTC
CASSSGLAVDNEQFF
>TRBD1|TRBJ1-5|TRBV19|17|NA
TGTGCCAGTAGTAGATCTAGACAGGGGGCAAGCAATCAGCCCCAGCATTTT
CASSRSRQGASNQPQHF
>TRBD2|TRBJ2-3|TRBV10-3|14|NA
TGTGCCACTGAAGCGGGGATAAACACAGATACGCAGTATTTT
CATEAGINTDTQYF
>NA|TRBJ2-1|TRBV25-1|11|NA
TGTGCCAGCAGTGAACTGGTTAGCAGGTTCTTC
CASSELVSRFF
>TRBD1|TRBJ2-1|TRBV6-4|14|NA
TGTGCCAGCAGTGAGGACAGGGGAGGGAATGAGCAGTTCTTC
CASSEDRGGNEQFF
>NA|TRBJ2-3|TRBV4-2|15|NA
TGTGCCAGCAGCCAAGTTACGGATAGCACAGATACGCAGTATTTT
CASSQVTDSTDTQYF
>TRBD1|TRBJ2-1|TRBV7-2|14|NA
TGTGCCAGCAGCTTAGACGGGACAGGCAATGAGCAGTTCTTC
CASSLDGTGNEQFF
>NA|TRBJ2-2|TRBV27|12|NA
TGTGCCAGCAGTCAGGGCACCGGGGAGCTGTTTTTT
CASSQGTGELFF
>TRBD1|TRBJ1-6|TRBV28|13|NA
TGTGCCATCACGACAGGGGAGAATTCACCCCTCCACTTT
CAITTGENSPLHF
>NA|TRBJ1-2|TRBV6-5|15|NA
TGTGCCAGCAGTTACGGAGCAAGCTCGGCGGGTGGCTACACCTTC
CASSYGASSAGGYTF
>NA|TRBJ1-5|TRBV6-1|16|NA
TGTGCCAGCAGTGAACATACTACTAATAGCAATCAGCCCCAGCATTTT
CASSEHTTNSNQPQHF
>TRBD2|TRBJ2-1|TRBV19|15|NA
TGTGCCAGTAGTATCGGAGCGGGAGGGCCGAATGAGCAGTTCTTC
CASSIGAGGPNEQFF
>NA|TRBJ1-6|TRBV4-1|16|once
TGCGCCAGCAGCCAAGTAGGTGGGTTAGGGAATTCACCCCTCCACTTT
CASSQVGGLGNSPLHF
>NA|TRBJ1-3|TRBV7-9|16|few
TGTGCCAGCAGCTTAGAGATGGCAAATCCTGGAAACACCATATATTTT
CASSLEMANPGNTIYF
>NA|TRBJ2-2|TRBV4-2|13|once
TGTGCCAGCAGCCCGGAGGGGCCCCGGGAGCTGTTTTTT
CASSPEGPRELFF
>NA|TRBJ1-5|TRBV6-1|15|NA
TGTGCCAGCAGTGACTGGGGGGGCCGCGGTCAGCCCCAGCATTTT
CASSDWGGRGQPQHF
>NA|TRBJ1-2|TRBV5-1|14|NA
TGCGCCAGCAGCTTGGGCCAGGGGTTGTATGGCTACACCTTC
CASSLGQGLYGYTF